Listed below are T cell receptor beta chains from one sample, sequenced in a study of cytomegalovirus exposure and HLA in healthy donors. Libraries were prepared by immunoSEQ multiplex PCR; TCRdb keeps only in-frame clonotypes and omits some of them. The sample lists some 220,000 clones, around 89% seen once, with less than 1.2% in the top ten. The sample was PBMCs. The receptors were gathered from a woman under 30 in good health and CMV-seronegative. CDR3s include the opening cysteine and the closing phenylalanine or tryptophan. D genes are given only for firm matches. Expanded clones are given a class, and other clones once, few, many or no size at all.

J: TRBJ1-5
V: TRBV5-1
D: .
size: .
CDR3: CASSLAAGYQPQHF
DNA: TGCGCCAGCAGCTTGGCGGCAGGGTATCAGCCCCAGCATTTT

J: TRBJ2-1
V: TRBV5-6
D: .
size: .
CDR3: CASSLTQGFYEQFF
DNA: TGTGCCAGCAGCTTGACCCAGGGGTTCTATGAGCAGTTCTTC

J: TRBJ1-6
V: TRBV7-2
D: TRBD1
size: few
CDR3: CASSNIRDRDNSPLHF
DNA: TGTGCCAGCAGCAACATCCGGGACAGGGATAATTCACCCCTCCACTTT

J: TRBJ1-2
V: TRBV11-2
D: .
size: .
CDR3: CASSSPGGAESYGYTF
DNA: TGTGCCAGCAGCTCGCCTGGGGGGGCGGAAAGCTATGGCTACACCTTC

J: TRBJ2-7
V: TRBV6-1
D: .
size: .
CDR3: CATTGQGSYEQYF
DNA: TGTGCCACCACAGGGCAAGGATCATACGAGCAGTACTTC

J: TRBJ2-7
V: TRBV5-4
D: .
size: .
CDR3: CASSFAGAHEQYF
DNA: TGTGCCAGCAGCTTCGCAGGGGCCCACGAGCAGTACTTC

J: TRBJ2-3
V: TRBV7-2
D: TRBD2
size: .
CDR3: CASSPISGGADTQYF
DNA: TGTGCCAGCAGCCCGATCTCTGGGGGGGCAGATACGCAGTATTTT

J: TRBJ2-3
V: TRBV27
D: TRBD1
size: .
CDR3: CASRGLGTGEDTQYF
DNA: TGTGCCAGCAGAGGGCTCGGGACAGGGGAAGATACGCAGTATTTT

J: TRBJ1-1
V: TRBV19
D: .
size: .
CDR3: CASSIARTEAFF
DNA: TGTGCCAGTAGTATCGCCCGGACTGAAGCTTTCTTT

J: TRBJ2-7
V: TRBV5-8
D: .
size: .
CDR3: CASSLYEQYF
DNA: TGTGCCAGCAGCCTCTACGAGCAGTACTTC

J: TRBJ1-2
V: TRBV19
D: TRBD1
size: .
CDR3: CASSLKSTGNYGYTF
DNA: TGTGCCAGTAGTCTTAAATCGACAGGGAACTATGGCTACACCTTC

J: TRBJ1-4
V: TRBV7-6
D: .
size: few
CDR3: CASSLGLQTEKLFF
DNA: TGTGCCAGCAGCTTAGGGTTACAGACTGAAAAACTGTTTTTT

J: TRBJ2-1
V: TRBV7-3
D: TRBD2
size: .
CDR3: CASSSLAGVNEQFF
DNA: TGTGCCAGCAGCTCGTTAGCGGGAGTAAATGAGCAGTTCTTC

J: TRBJ2-1
V: TRBV5-1
D: .
size: .
CDR3: CASSVYTGVDEQFF
DNA: TGCGCCAGCAGCGTTTACACGGGGGTGGATGAGCAGTTCTTC

J: TRBJ1-1
V: TRBV7-7
D: TRBD1
size: .
CDR3: CASSLGQGTEAFF
DNA: TGTGCCAGCAGCTTGGGACAGGGTACTGAAGCTTTCTTT

J: TRBJ2-7
V: TRBV19
D: .
size: .
CDR3: CASSMFQGADEQYF
DNA: TGTGCCAGTAGTATGTTTCAGGGCGCGGACGAGCAGTACTTC